The T cell receptor beta chain under discussion was sequenced for a study of somatic mutations in cytotoxic T cells in rheumatoid arthritis (dated by TCRdb to the late 2010s). About the study as a whole: Some T-cell populations stained with V beta antibodies were sorted by flow on a FACSAria II or Sony SH800 to nearly 100% purity, with sorted V beta1+ cells additionally subjected to TCRB sequencing. The study asked whether expanded CD8+ T-cell clones in newly diagnosed, untreated rheumatoid arthritis carry somatic mutations, and used TCRB deep sequencing to characterize clonality. A total of 60 to 80 rheumatoid arthritis patients and some 18 healthy controls underwent TCRB deep sequencing. Patients and controls did not essentially differ in median age, which was nearly identical between the groups. Broad study findings and their caveats: Several identical CD8+ TCRB sequences were found in both blood and synovial fluid, and in about an eighth of the 65 patients the largest CD8+ clone exceeded 20% of CD8+ cells. The slight TRBV07 underrepresentation in patients was not adjusted for multiple comparisons. An increase of CD8+ clonality with age was seen in patients (Spearman r ~ 0.47) but not in healthy controls. It was unknown which antigens the expanded CD8+ clones targeted, and their absence from virus-specific databases did not exclude viral specificity. There was no significant difference in CD8+ T-cell clonality between rheumatoid arthritis patients and age-matched healthy controls.

CDR1 and CDR2 were assigned from the germline V gene as LGHNA and YNFKEQ. V loses 3 bases, J loses 0 bases, and the germline ends lie 11 bases apart. The CDR3 measures 16 amino acids from cysteine to phenylalanine. The DNA shown is the 48-base CDR3, in frame from base 1. TCRB CDR3 sequencing used the immunoSEQ assay on genomic DNA. Concerning the study's data processing: Only productive TCRB rearrangements were included in the analyses. A clone was defined by a unique TCRB CDR3 sequence, and clonality was computed as a productive clonality index based on Shannon entropy. Repertoire overlap for a pair of samples was computed from each clone's template counts relative to total templates per sample. V-gene usage measured by flow cytometry correlated with TCRB sequencing V-gene usage, with a Spearman r of 0.61. The table was pulled from immuneACCESS by TCRdb, which kept in-frame rearrangements only. Such tables lose some clones; where checked, under half of the loss comes from unresolved V genes, and the rest has no known cause. Clone size and V and J calls were adopted from that table, with D and trimming inferred from the DNA. This sample holds fewer than 20,000 clones; 70% to 75% were observed only once. The ten largest clones take up about 20% of the sample.

For this clone: Its antigen is currently not known. No quality values exist for individual bases; no much larger clone is one base distant.

Buffy coats from about 20 blood donors served as healthy controls, a group that was around 60% female with a median age of 56 years (range 21-70). CD4+ and CD8+ cells were isolated by positive magnetic bead selection on an AutoMACS, and purity was checked by flow cytometry. Isolation of peripheral blood mononuclear cells was done through Ficoll-Paque PLUS density gradient separation. DNA was extracted from CD4-enriched, CD8-enriched or PBMC samples with Nucleospin Tissue or Tissue XS kits and quantified with a Qubit 2.0 fluorometer. This receptor was taken from a woman aged 60-75 years in good health. The sequence is built from TRBV4-2 and TRBJ1-4, with the D segment identity uncertain. Sequenced input: CD8+ T cells sorted from blood. This receptor carries the CDR3 CASSHPFSATNEKLFF. The base sequence is TGTGCCAGCAGCCACCCTTTTAGTGCAACTAATGAAAAACTGTTTTTT.